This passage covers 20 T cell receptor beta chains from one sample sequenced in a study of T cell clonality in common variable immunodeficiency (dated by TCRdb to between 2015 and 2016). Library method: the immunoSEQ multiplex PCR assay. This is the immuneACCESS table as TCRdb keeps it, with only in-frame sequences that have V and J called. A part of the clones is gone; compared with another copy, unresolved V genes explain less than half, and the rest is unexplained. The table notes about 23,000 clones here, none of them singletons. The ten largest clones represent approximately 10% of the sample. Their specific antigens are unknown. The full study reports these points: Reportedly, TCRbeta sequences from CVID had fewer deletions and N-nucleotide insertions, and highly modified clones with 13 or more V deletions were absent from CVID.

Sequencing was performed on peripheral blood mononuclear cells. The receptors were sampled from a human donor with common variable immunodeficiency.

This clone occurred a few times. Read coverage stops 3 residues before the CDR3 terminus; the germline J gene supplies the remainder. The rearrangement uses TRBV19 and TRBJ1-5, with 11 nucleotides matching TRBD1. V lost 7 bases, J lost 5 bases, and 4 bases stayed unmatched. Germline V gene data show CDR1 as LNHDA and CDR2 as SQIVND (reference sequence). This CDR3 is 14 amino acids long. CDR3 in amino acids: CASKGTGGYQPQHF. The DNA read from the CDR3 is TGTGCCAGTAAGGGGACAGGGGGGTATCAGCCC.

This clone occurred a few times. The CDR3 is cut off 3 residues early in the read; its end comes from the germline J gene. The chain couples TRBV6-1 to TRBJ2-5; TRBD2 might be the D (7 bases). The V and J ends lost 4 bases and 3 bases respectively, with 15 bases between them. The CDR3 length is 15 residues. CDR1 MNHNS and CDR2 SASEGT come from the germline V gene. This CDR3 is CASSGGGGGEETQYF. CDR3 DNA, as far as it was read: TGTGCCAGCAGTGGAGGCGGGGGCGGGGAAGAGACC.

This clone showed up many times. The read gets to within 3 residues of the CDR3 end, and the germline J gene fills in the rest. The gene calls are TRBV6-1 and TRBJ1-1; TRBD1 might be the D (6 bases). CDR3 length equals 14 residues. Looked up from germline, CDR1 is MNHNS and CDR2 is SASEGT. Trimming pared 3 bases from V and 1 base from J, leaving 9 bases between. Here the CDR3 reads CASSETGRNTEAFF. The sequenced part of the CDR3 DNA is TGTGCCAGCAGTGAGACAGGCCGGAACACTGAA.

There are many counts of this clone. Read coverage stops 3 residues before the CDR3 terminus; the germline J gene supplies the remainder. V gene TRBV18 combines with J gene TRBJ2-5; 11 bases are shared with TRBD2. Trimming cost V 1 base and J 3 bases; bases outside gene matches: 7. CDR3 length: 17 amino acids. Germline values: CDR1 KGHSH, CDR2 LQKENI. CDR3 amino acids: CASSPLTASGGKETQYF. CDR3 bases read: TGTGCCAGCTCACCACTCACCGCTAGCGGGGGGAAAGAGACC.

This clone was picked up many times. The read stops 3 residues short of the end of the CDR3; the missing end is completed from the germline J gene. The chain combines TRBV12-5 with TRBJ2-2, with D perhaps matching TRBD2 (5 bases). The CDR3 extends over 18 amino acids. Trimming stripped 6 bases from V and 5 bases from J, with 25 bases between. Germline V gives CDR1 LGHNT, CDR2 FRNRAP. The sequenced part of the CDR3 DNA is TGTGCTAGTGGCCAGCGGAGCCCGATAATCCCAAGGACCGGGGAG. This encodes CASGQRSPIIPRTGE. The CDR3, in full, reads CASGQRSPIIPRTGELFF.

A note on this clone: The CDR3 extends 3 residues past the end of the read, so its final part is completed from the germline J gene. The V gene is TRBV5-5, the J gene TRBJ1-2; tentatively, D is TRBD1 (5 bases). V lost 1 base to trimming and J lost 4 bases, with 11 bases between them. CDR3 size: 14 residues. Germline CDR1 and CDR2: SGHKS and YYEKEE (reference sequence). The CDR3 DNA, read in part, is TGTGCCAGCAGCTTGTGGAGGGGCACCTATGGC. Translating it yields CASSLWRGTYG. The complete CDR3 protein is CASSLWRGTYGYTF.

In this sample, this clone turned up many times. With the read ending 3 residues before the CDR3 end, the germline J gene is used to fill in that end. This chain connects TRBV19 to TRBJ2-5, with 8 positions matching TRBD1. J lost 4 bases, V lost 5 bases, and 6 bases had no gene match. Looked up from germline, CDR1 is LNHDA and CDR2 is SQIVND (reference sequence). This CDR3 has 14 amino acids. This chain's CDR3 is CASSLRTGLETQYF. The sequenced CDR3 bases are TGTGCCAGTAGTCTAAGGACAGGGCTAGAGACC.

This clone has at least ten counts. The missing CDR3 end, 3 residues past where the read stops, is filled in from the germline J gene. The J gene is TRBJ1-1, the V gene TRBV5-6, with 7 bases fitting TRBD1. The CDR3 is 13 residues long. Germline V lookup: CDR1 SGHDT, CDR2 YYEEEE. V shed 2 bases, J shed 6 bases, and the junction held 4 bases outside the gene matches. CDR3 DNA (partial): TGTGCCAGCAGCTTCATAGGGACAGCTGAA. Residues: CASSFIGTAE. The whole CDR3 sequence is CASSFIGTAEAFF.

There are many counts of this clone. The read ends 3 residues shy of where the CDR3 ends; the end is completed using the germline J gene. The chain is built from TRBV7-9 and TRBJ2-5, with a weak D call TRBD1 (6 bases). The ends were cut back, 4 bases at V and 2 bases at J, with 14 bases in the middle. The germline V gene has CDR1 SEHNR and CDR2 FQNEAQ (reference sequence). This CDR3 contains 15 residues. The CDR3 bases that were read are TGTGCCAGCAGCTCCATTGGACAGACACAAGAGACC. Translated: CASSSIGQTQET. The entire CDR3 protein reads CASSSIGQTQETQYF. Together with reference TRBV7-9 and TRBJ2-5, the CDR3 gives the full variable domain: DTGVSQNPRHKITKRGQNVTFRCDPISEHNRLYWYRQTLGQGPEFLTYFQNEAQLEKSRLLSDRFSAERPKGSFSTLEIQRTEQGDSAMYLCASSSIGQTQETQYFGPGTRLLVL.

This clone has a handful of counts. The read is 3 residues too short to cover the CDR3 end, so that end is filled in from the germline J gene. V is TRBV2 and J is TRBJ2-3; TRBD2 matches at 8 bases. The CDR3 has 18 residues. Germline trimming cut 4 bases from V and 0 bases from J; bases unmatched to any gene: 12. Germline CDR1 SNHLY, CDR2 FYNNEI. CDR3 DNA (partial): TGTGCCAGCAGTGCTGGGCCCCCAGCGGGAGCTAGCACAGATACG. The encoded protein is CASSAGPPAGASTDT. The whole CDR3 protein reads CASSAGPPAGASTDTQYF.

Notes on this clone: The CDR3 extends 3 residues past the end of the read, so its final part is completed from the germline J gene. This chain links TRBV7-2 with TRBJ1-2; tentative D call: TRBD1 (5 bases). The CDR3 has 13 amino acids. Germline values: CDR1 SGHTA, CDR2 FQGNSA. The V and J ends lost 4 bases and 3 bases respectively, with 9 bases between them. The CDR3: CASSWRGYYGYTF. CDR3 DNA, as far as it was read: TGTGCCAGCAGCTGGAGGGGCTACTATGGC.

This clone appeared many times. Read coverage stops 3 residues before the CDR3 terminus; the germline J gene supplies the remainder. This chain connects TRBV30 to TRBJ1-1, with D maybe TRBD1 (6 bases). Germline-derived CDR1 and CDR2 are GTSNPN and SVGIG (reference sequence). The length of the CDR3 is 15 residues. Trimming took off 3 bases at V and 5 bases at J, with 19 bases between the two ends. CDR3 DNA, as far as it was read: TGTGCCTGGAGGGGAAAGCGGGGGGCATATACTGAA. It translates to CAWRGKRGAYTE. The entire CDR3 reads CAWRGKRGAYTEAFF.

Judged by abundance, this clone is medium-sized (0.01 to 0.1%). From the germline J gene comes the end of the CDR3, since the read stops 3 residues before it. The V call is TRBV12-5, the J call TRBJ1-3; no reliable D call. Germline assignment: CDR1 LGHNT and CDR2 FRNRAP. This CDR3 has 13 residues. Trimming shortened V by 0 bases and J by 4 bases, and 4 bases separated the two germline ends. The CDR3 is CASGLVLGNTIYF. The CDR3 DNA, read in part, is TGTGCTAGTGGTTTGGTACTAGGAAACACC.

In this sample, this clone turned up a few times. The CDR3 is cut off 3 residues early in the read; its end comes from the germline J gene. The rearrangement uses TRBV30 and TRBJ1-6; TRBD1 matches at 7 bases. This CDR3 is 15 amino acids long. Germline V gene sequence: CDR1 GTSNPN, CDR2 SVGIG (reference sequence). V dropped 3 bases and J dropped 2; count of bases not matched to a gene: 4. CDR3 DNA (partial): TGTGCCTGGAGCAAGGGGGCCACCTATAATTCACCC. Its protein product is CAWSKGATYNSP. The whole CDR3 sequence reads CAWSKGATYNSPLHF.

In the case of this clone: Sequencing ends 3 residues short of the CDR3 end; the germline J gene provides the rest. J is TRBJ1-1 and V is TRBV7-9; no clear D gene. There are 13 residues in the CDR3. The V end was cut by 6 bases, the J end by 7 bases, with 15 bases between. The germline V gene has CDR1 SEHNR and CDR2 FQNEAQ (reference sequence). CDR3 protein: CASRARGGSEAFF. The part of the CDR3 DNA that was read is TGTGCCAGCAGAGCCCGGGGAGGGAGTGAA.

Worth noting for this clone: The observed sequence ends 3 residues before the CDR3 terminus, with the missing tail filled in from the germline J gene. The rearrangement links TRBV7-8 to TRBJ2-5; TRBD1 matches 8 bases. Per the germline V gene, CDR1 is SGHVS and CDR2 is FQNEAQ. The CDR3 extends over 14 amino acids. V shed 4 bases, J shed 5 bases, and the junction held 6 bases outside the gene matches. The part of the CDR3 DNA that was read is TGTGCCAGCAGCTACGGACAGGGCAGGGAGACC. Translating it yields CASSYGQGRET. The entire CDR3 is CASSYGQGRETQYF.

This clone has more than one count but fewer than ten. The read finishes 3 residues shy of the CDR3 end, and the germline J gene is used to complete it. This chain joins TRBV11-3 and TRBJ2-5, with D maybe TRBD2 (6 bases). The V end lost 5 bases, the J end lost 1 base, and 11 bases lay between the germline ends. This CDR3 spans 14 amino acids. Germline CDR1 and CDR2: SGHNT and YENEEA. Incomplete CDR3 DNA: TGTGCCAGCAGCCACCGGGACTTCCAAGAGACC. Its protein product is CASSHRDFQET. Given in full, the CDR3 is CASSHRDFQETQYF.

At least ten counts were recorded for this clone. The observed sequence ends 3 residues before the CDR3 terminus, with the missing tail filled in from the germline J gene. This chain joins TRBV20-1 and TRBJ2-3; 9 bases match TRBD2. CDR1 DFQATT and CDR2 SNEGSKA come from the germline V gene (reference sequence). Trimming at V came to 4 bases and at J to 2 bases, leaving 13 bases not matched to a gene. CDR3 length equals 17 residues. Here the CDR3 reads CSATPPGAGGSTDTQYF. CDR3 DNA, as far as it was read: TGCAGTGCTACCCCCCCGGGAGCGGGGGGATCCACAGATACG.

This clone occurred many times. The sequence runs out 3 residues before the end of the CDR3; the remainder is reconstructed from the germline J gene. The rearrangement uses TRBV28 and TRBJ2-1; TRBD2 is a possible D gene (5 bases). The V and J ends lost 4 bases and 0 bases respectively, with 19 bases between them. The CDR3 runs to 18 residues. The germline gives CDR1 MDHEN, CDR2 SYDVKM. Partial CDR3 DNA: TGTGCCAGCAGTTCCTGGAGCGGAGCCTCCGGCTCCTACAATGAG. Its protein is CASSSWSGASGSYNE. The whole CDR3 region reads CASSSWSGASGSYNEQFF.

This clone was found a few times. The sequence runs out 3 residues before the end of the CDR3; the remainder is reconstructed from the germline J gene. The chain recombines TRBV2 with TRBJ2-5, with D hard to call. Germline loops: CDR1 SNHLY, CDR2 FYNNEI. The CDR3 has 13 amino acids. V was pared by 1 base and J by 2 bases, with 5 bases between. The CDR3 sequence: CASSEEQQETQYF. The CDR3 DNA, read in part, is TGTGCCAGCAGTGAAGAACAGCAAGAGACC.